The 27 T cell receptor beta chains reported below all come from one sample, sequenced in a study of CD8 T cells in ankylosing spondylitis. The study's findings and limits: Blood of patients with ankylosing spondylitis appeared to be characterized by a TCR beta motif of several highly homologous variants.

MiXCR, applied by TCRdb to the 5' RACE reads, yields one record per CDR3 protein. The sample contains about 540,000 distinct CDR3 sequences, approximately 12% of which appear only once. Their target antigens are unknown. The sequenced sample was blood, either unsorted or a sorted T cell fraction (not recorded which). These receptor sequences come from a male donor with ankylosing spondylitis.

The chain recombines TRBV7-8 with TRBJ2-2; D is possibly TRBD1 (6 bases). This CDR3 spans 15 amino acids. Germline lookup yields CDR1 SGHVS and CDR2 FQNEAQ. V was shortened by 3 bases and J by 4 bases, with 12 bases between the two germline ends. The CDR3 is CASSLGHPGTGELFF. For the CDR3, the DNA is TGTGCCAGCAGCTTGGGACACCCGGGCACCGGGGAGCTGTTTTTT.

The CDR3 coding sequence is TGTGCCAGCAGTTTGCCGCATCAAGAGACCCAGTACTTC. This sequence encodes CASSLPHQETQYF. This chain connects TRBV25-1 to TRBJ2-5; D not certain. CDR1 and CDR2 from the germline V gene are MGHDK and SYGVNS. The CDR3 covers 13 residues. V lost 5 bases, J lost 2 bases, and 9 bases lay in between. The full variable domain, its missing parts supplied by reference TRBV25-1 and TRBJ2-5, is EADIYQTPRYLVIGTGKKITLECSQTMGHDKMYWYQQDPGMELHLIHYSYGVNSTEKGDLSSESTVSRIRTEHFPLTLESARPSHTSQYLCASSLPHQETQYFGPGTRLLVL.

This clonotype was counted a few times. The chain links TRBV15 to TRBJ2-3; TRBD2 aligns across 7 bases. Germline V CDR1 and CDR2: LNHNV, YYDKDF (reference sequence). The V and J ends lost 3 bases and 3 bases, in that order; junction bases with no gene match: 3. The CDR3 is made up of 14 amino acids. This CDR3 is CATSRGGLTDTQYF. The CDR3 nucleotides read TGTGCCACCAGCAGGGGGGGGTTGACAGATACGCAGTATTTT.

The chain carries TRBV12-3 or TRBV12-4 and TRBJ2-7, with D perhaps TRBD1 (5 bases). Trimming cost V 8 bases and J 4 bases, with 21 bases left between them. The CDR3 is made up of 15 amino acids. The CDR3 reads CASGSRVRVEYEQYV. As DNA, the CDR3 is TGTGCCAGCGGCTCCAGGGTCAGGGTGGAATACGAGCAGTACGTC.

This clonotype showed up just a few times. The V gene is TRBV5-1, the J gene TRBJ2-1, with 7 bases matching TRBD1. After removal of 2 bases from V and 2 bases from J, the junction contained 10 bases not matched to a gene. The CDR3 spans 17 residues. CDR1 and CDR2 from the germline V gene are SGHRS and YFSETQ. The CDR3 reads CASSFAPQGDTYNEQFF. The DNA for the CDR3 is TGCGCCAGCAGCTTTGCGCCCCAGGGGGATACCTACAATGAGCAGTTCTTC.

Only a few counts were recorded for this clonotype. The genes are TRBV20-1 and TRBJ2-1; the D gene is possibly TRBD2 (6 bases). V lost 4 bases to trimming and J lost 6 bases, with 13 bases between them. CDR1 and CDR2 (germline): DFQATT, SNEGSKA (reference sequence). This CDR3 spans 13 amino acids. The DNA for the CDR3 is TGCAGTGCTACCCTGGGGACTTTCAATGAGCAGTTCTTC. Translated, it gives CSATLGTFNEQFF.

At least ten counts were recorded for this clonotype. This chain links TRBV11-2 with TRBJ2-1; D remains ambiguous. CDR1 SGHAT and CDR2 FQNNGV come from the germline V gene. The CDR3 loop spans 14 amino acids. V lost 5 bases to trimming and J lost 7 bases, with 15 bases between them. The chain's CDR3 is CASSPGRSGNEQFF. Written as DNA, the CDR3 is TGTGCCAGCAGCCCTGGACGGTCAGGAAATGAGCAGTTCTTC.

The J gene is TRBJ2-7, the V gene TRBV3-1, with TRBD2 as a possible D gene (5 bases). V shed 6 bases and J shed 2 bases, with 14 bases lying between them. Germline loops: CDR1 LGHDT, CDR2 YNNKEL (reference sequence). The CDR3 consists of 14 residues. CDR3 protein: CASSPRTDTYEQYV. DNA for the CDR3: TGTGCCAGCAGTCCCCGGACTGATACCTACGAGCAGTACGTC.

The chain links TRBV11-2 to TRBJ2-2; maybe TRBD1 (5 bases). CDR3 length equals 14 residues. Germline-derived CDR1 and CDR2 are SGHAT and FQNNGV. V was shortened by 5 bases and J by 6 bases, with 13 bases between the two germline ends. As DNA, the CDR3 is TGTGCCAGCAGCGCACAGGTCGTCTCCGGGGAGCTGTTTTTT. Translated: CASSAQVVSGELFF.

This clonotype turned up a few times. The rearrangement links TRBV5-1 to TRBJ2-1, with 7 bases that match TRBD1. CDR3 length: 15 residues. Germline-derived CDR1 and CDR2 are SGHRS and YFSETQ. The V gene end was trimmed by 0 bases and the J gene end by 2 bases; junction bases not matched to a gene: 2. CDR3 amino acids: CASSLAGQTYNEQFF. Here the CDR3 DNA reads TGCGCCAGCAGCTTGGCGGGACAGACCTACAATGAGCAGTTCTTC.

The rearrangement joins TRBV12-3 or TRBV12-4 to TRBJ1-2; D call uncertain. The V and J ends lost 7 bases and 7 bases respectively, with 10 bases between them. This CDR3 contains 11 residues. The CDR3 region is CASTAMAGYTF. CDR3 in DNA: TGTGCCAGCACGGCTATGGCTGGCTACACCTTC.

V usage is TRBV24-1 and J usage is TRBJ2-4; a weak D match, TRBD2 (6 bases). CDR1 and CDR2 from the germline V gene are KGHDR and SFDVKD. The CDR3 is 15 residues long. Trimming left V 8 bases short and J 1 base short, with 14 bases between. This chain's CDR3 is CATTKSGEAKNIQYF. As DNA, the CDR3 is TGTGCCACCACCAAATCGGGGGAGGCCAAAAACATTCAGTACTTC.

In this sample, this clonotype turned up many times. The V and J genes are TRBV4-1 and TRBJ1-2, with unresolved D. Per the germline V gene, CDR1 is MGHRA and CDR2 is YSYEKL. CDR3 length equals 13 residues. V lost 1 base, J lost 5 bases, and 8 bases lay in between. The CDR3 DNA reads TGCGCCAGCAGCCAAGGGTCGCCATATGGCTACACCTTC. Protein product: CASSQGSPYGYTF.

The chain uses TRBV7-2 and TRBJ2-5; D gene unclear. V was cut by 1 base and J by 3 bases, with 6 bases left in between. Looked up from germline, CDR1 is SGHTA and CDR2 is FQGNSA. The CDR3 contains 13 residues. Here the CDR3 reads CASSLEREETQYF. In DNA, the CDR3 is TGTGCCAGCAGCTTAGAAAGGGAAGAGACCCAGTACTTC.

The rearrangement joins TRBV27 to TRBJ2-7; D might be TRBD1 (5 bases). The CDR3 extends over 14 amino acids. The V and J ends lost 3 bases and 3 bases respectively, with 12 bases between them. The V gene's germline CDR1 is MNHEY and CDR2 SMNVEV (reference sequence). The CDR3 sequence is CASSFRQLDYEQYF. The CDR3 DNA follows: TGTGCCAGCAGTTTTAGACAGTTAGACTACGAGCAGTACTTC.

This chain connects TRBV20-1 to TRBJ2-2, with D tentatively TRBD1 (6 bases). Deletions cut 3 bases from V and 0 bases from J, with 11 bases between. Germline V CDR1 and CDR2: DFQATT, SNEGSKA (reference sequence). The CDR3 extends over 15 amino acids. The CDR3 region is CSASLTGSNTGELFF. The CDR3 region has the DNA TGCAGTGCTAGCCTCACAGGGTCGAACACCGGGGAGCTGTTTTTT.

The V call is TRBV5-1, the J call TRBJ2-3; a possible D gene is TRBD1 (6 bases). This CDR3 has 15 amino acids. V was pared by 4 bases and J by 6 bases, with 18 bases between. Per germline, CDR1 SGHRS and CDR2 YFSETQ. The CDR3 DNA reads TGCGCCAGCAGCGACCGACAGGTGAGGATGGATACGCAGTATTTT. This translates into CASSDRQVRMDTQYF.

This clonotype was seen more than once but under ten times. The V call is TRBV7-8, the J call TRBJ1-3, with 9 nucleotides matching TRBD1. Trimming cost V 1 base and J 0 bases; bases outside gene matches: 10. The CDR3 has 19 residues. CDR1 and CDR2 (germline): SGHVS, FQNEAQ. CDR3 DNA sequence: TGTGCCAGCAGCTTAGGGGGGTGGACAGGGGCCTTCTCTGGAAACACCATATATTTT. Its translation: CASSLGGWTGAFSGNTIYF.

This clonotype was seen many times. The gene calls are TRBV14 and TRBJ2-3; D is unclear. Germline CDR1 SGHDN, CDR2 FVKESK. The CDR3 runs 13 residues. V lost 8 bases and J 1 base, leaving 10 bases between the germline ends. CDR3 sequence (DNA): TGTGCCAGCGGCAGACTTCGCACAGATACGCAGTATTTT. This translates into CASGRLRTDTQYF.

The chain is built from TRBV24-1 and TRBJ2-3; D might be TRBD2 (6 bases). Per germline, CDR1 KGHDR and CDR2 SFDVKD. The CDR3 consists of 17 residues. V lost 3 bases to trimming and J lost 0 bases, with 15 bases between them. The CDR3 loop reads CATSDPLSGASTDTQYF. CDR3 nucleotides: TGTGCCACCAGTGATCCCCTTAGCGGAGCTAGCACAGATACGCAGTATTTT.

This clonotype was counted between two and nine times. The rearrangement uses TRBV20-1 and TRBJ2-1; D is uncertain. CDR1 DFQATT and CDR2 SNEGSKA come from the germline V gene (reference sequence). Deletions cut 5 bases from V and 8 bases from J, with 16 bases between. The CDR3 is 13 residues long. The CDR3, as DNA: TGCAGTGCTGACCGGACCCACCAGGATGAGCAGTTCTTC. It is translated as CSADRTHQDEQFF.

This clonotype was picked up many times. V and J are TRBV5-1 and TRBJ2-3; D not resolved. CDR1 and CDR2 (germline): SGHRS, YFSETQ. Trimming shortened V by 0 bases and J by 4 bases, and 6 bases separated the two germline ends. The CDR3 is 13 residues long. The CDR3, as DNA: TGCGCCAGCAGCTTGGAGATCGCAGATACGCAGTATTTT. This sequence encodes CASSLEIADTQYF. Looking up the rest from reference TRBV5-1 and TRBJ2-3 gives the full variable domain: KAGVTQTPRYLIKTRGQQVTLSCSPISGHRSVSWYQQTPGQGLQFLFEYFSETQRNKGNFPGRFSGRQFSNSRSEMNVSTLELGDSALYLCASSLEIADTQYFGPGTRLTVL.

The J gene is TRBJ2-1, the V gene TRBV12-3 or TRBV12-4, with TRBD2 matching 9 bases. There are 14 residues in the CDR3. The J segment lost 10 bases and the V segment lost 2 bases, leaving 6 bases of the junction unmatched. The CDR3 is CASSLRREGGEQFF. CDR3 bases: TGTGCCAGCAGTTTACGGCGGGAGGGTGGGGAGCAGTTCTTC.

This clonotype was counted only a few times. The V and J genes are TRBV14 and TRBJ2-1; 10 bases match TRBD2. The CDR3 has 16 amino acids. Germline CDR1 reads SGHDN; CDR2 reads FVKESK. Trimming cost V 2 bases and J 7 bases; bases outside gene matches: 8. The CDR3 DNA reads TGTGCCAGCAGCCAATTAACTAGCGGGATAAGGAATGAGCAGTTCTTC. As protein: CASSQLTSGIRNEQFF.

In this sample, this clonotype turned up many times. The gene calls are TRBV5-5 and TRBJ2-1; D call uncertain. The CDR3 covers 11 residues. CDR1 and CDR2 (germline): SGHKS, YYEKEE (reference sequence). Deletions cut 1 base from V and 8 bases from J, with 4 bases between. The CDR3 sequence is CASSLLHEQFF. In DNA form, the CDR3 reads TGTGCCAGCAGCTTGCTCCATGAGCAGTTCTTC.

The chain couples TRBV7-8 to TRBJ2-1; TRBD1 matches at 11 bases. The V segment lost 5 bases and the J segment 7 bases; nucleotides outside the gene matches: 10. In germline, CDR1 is SGHVS, CDR2 FQNEAQ. The CDR3 length is 16 residues. CDR3 sequence: CASSLERDRGGNEQFF. CDR3 nucleotides: TGTGCCAGCAGCCTCGAACGGGACAGGGGGGGGAATGAGCAGTTCTTC.

The chain has TRBV5-6 and TRBJ2-7, with D perhaps matching TRBD1 (6 bases). Per the germline V gene, CDR1 is SGHDT and CDR2 is YYEEEE. This CDR3 is 14 amino acids long. Deletions cut 4 bases from V and 1 base from J, with 12 bases between. The CDR3 DNA reads TGTGCCAGCAGCAGAAGGGACAAGTCCTACGAGCAGTACTTC. Amino acids: CASSRRDKSYEQYF.